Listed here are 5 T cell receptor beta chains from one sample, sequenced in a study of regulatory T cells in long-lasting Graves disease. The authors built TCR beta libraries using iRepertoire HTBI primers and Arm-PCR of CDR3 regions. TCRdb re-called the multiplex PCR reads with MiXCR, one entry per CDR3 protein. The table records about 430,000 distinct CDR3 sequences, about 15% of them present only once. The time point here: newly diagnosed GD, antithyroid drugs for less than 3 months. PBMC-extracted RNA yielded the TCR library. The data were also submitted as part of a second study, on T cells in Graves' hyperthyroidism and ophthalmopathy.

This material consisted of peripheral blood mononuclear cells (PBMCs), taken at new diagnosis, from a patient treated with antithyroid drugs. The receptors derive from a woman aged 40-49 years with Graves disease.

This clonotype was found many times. CDR3 amino acids: CASHGQGSADTQYF. CDR3 DNA: TGTGCCAGCCATGGTCAGGGGTCGGCAGATACGCAGTATTTT. The chain has TRBV6-2 or TRBV6-3 and TRBJ2-3; possible D gene TRBD1, 6 bases. Trimming stripped 8 bases from V and 4 bases from J, with 16 bases between. The CDR3 covers 14 residues. Germline CDR1 MNHEY, CDR2 SVGEGT.

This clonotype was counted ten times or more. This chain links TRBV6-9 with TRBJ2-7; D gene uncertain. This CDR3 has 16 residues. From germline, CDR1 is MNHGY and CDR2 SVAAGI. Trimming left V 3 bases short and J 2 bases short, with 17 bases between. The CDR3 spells CASSYSRQKATYEQYF. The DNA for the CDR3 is TGTGCCAGCAGTTACTCCCGGCAGAAGGCTACCTACGAGCAGTACTTC.

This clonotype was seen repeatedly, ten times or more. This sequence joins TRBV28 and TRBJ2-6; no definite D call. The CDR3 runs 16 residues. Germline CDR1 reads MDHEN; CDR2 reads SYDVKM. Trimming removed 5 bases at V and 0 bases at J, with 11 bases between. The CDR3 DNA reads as TGTGCCAGCAGTAATCGCTTTTACTCTGGGGCCAACGTCCTGACTTTC. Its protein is CASSNRFYSGANVLTF.

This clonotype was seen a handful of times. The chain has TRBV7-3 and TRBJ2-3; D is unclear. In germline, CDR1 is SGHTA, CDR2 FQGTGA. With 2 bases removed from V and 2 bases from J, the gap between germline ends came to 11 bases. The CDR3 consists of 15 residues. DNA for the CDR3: TGTGCCAGCAGCTTAGGGTTGGGAAACACAGATACGCAGTATTTT. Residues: CASSLGLGNTDTQYF. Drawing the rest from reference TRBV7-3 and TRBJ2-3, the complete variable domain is GAGVSQTPSNKVTEKGKYVELRCDPISGHTALYWYRQSLGQGPEFLIYFQGTGAADDSGLPNDRFFAVRPEGSVSTLKIQRTERGDSAVYLCASSLGLGNTDTQYFGPGTRLTVL.

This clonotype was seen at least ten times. CDR3 nucleotide sequence: TGTGCCAGCAGCTTAGGGTCCACCTTAGCTTTCTTT. Amino acids: CASSLGSTLAFF. The chain is built from TRBV11-2 and TRBJ1-1; D is uncertain. This CDR3 contains 12 residues. Germline V gives CDR1 SGHAT, CDR2 FQNNGV. Between the trimmed V and J ends, which lost 1 base and 10 bases, there was a span of 10 bases.